Sequencing of this T cell receptor beta chain was carried out in a study of T cell responses to AZD1222 COVID-19 vaccine. Overall study: It was second doses at about 4 or about 12 weeks that were pooled. Points from the study as a whole: At 160-218 and 743-854, vaccine-associated CD4 TCRs were dominant, and they spanned spike. Nearly half of the spike-specific TCRs reportedly recognize variant regions that carry no mutations. Donors, mostly white British, included more females; clonal diversity was possibly underestimated.

A remark on this clone: Its antigen is not identified.

The length of the CDR3 is 18 residues. After removal of 0 bases from V and 1 base from J, the junction contained 10 bases not matched to a gene. Germline values: CDR1 SGHAT, CDR2 FQNNGV. Clones were read by immunoSEQ multiplex PCR, and TCRdb kept only the in-frame ones, dropping some. The data show about 120,000 clones, with around 84% seen just once and under 25% held by the top ten. The chain has TRBV11-2 and TRBJ2-5; 8 bases fit TRBD2. This specimen was peripheral blood, taken on day 0 of AZD1222 vaccination. The clonotype comes from an adult in good health. The CDR3 bases are TGTGCCAGCAGCTTAGATCATCAAGCGGGGGCCTTCCAAGAGACCCAGTACTTC. Amino acid sequence: CASSLDHQAGAFQETQYF.